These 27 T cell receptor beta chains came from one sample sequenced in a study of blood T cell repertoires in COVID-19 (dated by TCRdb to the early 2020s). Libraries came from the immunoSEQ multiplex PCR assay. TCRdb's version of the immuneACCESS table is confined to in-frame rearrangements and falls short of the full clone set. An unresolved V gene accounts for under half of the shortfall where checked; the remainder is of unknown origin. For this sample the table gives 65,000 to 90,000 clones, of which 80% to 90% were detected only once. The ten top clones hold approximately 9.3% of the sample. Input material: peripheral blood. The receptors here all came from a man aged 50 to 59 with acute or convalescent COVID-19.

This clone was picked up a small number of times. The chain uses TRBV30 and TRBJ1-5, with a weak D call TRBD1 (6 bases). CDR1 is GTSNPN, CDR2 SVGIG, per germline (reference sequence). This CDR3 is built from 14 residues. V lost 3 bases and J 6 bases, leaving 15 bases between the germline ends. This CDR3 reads CAWRARLGAQPQHF. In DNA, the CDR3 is TGTGCCTGGAGGGCCCGTCTGGGGGCTCAGCCCCAGCATTTT.

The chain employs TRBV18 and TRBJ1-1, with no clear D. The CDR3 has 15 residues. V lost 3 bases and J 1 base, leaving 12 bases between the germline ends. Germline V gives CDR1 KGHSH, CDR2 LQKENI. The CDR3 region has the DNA TGTGCCAGCTCACCCGACCGTGGGAGGAACACTGAAGCTTTCTTT. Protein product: CASSPDRGRNTEAFF. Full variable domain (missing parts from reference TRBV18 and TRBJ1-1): NAGVMQNPRHLVRRRGQEARLRCSPMKGHSHVYWYRQLPEEGLKFMVYLQKENIIDESGMPKERFSAEFPKEGPSILRIQQVVRGDSAAYFCASSPDRGRNTEAFFGQGTRLTVV.

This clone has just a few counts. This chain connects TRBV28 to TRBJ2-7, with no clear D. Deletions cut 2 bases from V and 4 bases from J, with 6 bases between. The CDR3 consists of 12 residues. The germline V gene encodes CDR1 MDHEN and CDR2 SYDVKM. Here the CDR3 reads CASSLGGYEQYV. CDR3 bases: TGTGCCAGCAGTTTAGGCGGATACGAGCAGTACGTC.

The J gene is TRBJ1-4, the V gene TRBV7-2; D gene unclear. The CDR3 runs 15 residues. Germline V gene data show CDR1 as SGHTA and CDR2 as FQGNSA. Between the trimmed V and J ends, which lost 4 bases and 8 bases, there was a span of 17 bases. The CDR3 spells CASSSSGKPGEKLFF. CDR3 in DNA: TGTGCCAGCAGCTCCTCCGGAAAGCCGGGGGAAAAACTGTTTTTT.

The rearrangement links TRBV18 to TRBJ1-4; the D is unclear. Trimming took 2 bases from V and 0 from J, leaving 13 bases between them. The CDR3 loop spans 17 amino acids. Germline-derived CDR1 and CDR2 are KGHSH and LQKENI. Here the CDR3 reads CASSPFSAGATNEKLFF. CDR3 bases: TGTGCCAGCTCACCATTTTCGGCGGGTGCAACTAATGAAAAACTGTTTTTT.

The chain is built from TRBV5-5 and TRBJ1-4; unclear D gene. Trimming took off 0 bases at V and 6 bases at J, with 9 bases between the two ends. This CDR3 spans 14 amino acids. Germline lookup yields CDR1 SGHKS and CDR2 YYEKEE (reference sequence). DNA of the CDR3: TGTGCCAGCAGCTTGGACCCCGCGGATGAAAAACTGTTTTTT. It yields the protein CASSLDPADEKLFF.

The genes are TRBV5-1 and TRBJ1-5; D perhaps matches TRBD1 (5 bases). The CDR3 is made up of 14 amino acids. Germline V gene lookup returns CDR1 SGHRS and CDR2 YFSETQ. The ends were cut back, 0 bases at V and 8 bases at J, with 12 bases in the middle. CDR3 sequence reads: CASSLGAGYEPQHF. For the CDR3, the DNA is TGCGCCAGCAGCTTGGGGGCAGGGTATGAGCCCCAGCATTTT.

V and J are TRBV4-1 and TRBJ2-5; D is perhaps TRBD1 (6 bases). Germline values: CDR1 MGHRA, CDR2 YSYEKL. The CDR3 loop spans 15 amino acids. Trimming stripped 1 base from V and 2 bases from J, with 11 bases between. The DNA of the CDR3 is TGCGCCAGCAGCCAAGGGCTAGGGGGACAAGAGACCCAGTACTTC. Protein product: CASSQGLGGQETQYF.

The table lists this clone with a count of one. CDR3 protein: CASSTGTVVRPLETQYF. In nucleotides, the CDR3 is TGTGCCAGTAGTACCGGGACAGTTGTTCGCCCTTTAGAGACCCAGTACTTC. The chain is built from TRBV19 and TRBJ2-5, with TRBD1 matching over 7 bases. This CDR3 spans 17 amino acids. With 4 bases clipped from V and 4 bases from J, the junction kept 15 bases outside the gene matches. CDR1 LNHDA and CDR2 SQIVND come from the germline V gene (reference sequence).

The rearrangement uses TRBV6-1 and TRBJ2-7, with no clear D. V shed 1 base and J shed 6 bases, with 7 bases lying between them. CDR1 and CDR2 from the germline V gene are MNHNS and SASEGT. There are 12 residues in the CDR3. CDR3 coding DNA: TGTGCCAGCAGTGAAGGGGCCCCCGAGCAGTACGTC. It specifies CASSEGAPEQYV.

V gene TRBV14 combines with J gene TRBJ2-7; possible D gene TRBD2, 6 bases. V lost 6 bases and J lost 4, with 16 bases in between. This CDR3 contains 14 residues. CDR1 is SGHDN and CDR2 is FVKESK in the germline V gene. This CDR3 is CASSLPGVIYEQYF. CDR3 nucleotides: TGTGCCAGCAGTTTACCGGGAGTTATTTACGAGCAGTACTTC.

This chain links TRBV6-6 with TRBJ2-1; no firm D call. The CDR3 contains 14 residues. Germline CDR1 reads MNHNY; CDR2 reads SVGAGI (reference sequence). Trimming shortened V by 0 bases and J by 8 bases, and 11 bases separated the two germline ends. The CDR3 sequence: CASSYSRSTDEQFF. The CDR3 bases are TGTGCCAGCAGTTACTCGAGAAGCACGGATGAGCAGTTCTTC.

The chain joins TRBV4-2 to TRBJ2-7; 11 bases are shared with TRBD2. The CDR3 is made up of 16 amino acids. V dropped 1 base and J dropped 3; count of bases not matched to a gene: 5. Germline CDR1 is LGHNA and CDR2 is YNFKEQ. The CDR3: CASSQASGGFGYEQYF. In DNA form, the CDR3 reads TGTGCCAGCAGCCAAGCTAGCGGGGGGTTCGGCTACGAGCAGTACTTC.

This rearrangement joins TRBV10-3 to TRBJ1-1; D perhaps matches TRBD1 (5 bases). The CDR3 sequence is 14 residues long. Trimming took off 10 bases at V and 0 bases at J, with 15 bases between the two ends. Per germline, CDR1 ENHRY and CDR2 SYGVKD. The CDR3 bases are TGTGCCACGACGGGGGGTACCATGAACACTGAAGCTTTCTTT. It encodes CATTGGTMNTEAFF.

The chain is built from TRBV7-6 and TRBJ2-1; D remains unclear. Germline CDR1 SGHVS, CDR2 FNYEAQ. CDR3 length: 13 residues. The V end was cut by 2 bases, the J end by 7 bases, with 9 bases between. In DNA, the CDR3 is TGTGCCAGCAGCTTAAGTGTGAGGAATGAGCAGTTCTTC. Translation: CASSLSVRNEQFF.

The CDR3 bases are TGTGCCATCAGCGACCCGACAGGGATATACACTGAAGCTTTCTTT. Translating it yields CAISDPTGIYTEAFF. The chain carries TRBV10-3 and TRBJ1-1; TRBD1 matches at 7 bases. This CDR3 contains 15 residues. In germline, CDR1 is ENHRY, CDR2 SYGVKD. V lost 6 bases and J lost 3; bases outside the gene matches: 10.

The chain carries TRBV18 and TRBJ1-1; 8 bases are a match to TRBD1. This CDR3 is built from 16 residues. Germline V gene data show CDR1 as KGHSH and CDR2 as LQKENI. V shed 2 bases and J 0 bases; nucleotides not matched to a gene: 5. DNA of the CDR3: TGTGCCAGCTCACCAAATCCACAGGGGGTGAACACTGAAGCTTTCTTT. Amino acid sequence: CASSPNPQGVNTEAFF.

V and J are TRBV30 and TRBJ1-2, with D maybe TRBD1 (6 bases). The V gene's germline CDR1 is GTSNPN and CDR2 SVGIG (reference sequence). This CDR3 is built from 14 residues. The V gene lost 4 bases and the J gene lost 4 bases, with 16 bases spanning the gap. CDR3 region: CAWMRGNLGYGYTF. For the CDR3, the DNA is TGTGCCTGGATGAGGGGGAATCTGGGCTATGGCTACACCTTC.

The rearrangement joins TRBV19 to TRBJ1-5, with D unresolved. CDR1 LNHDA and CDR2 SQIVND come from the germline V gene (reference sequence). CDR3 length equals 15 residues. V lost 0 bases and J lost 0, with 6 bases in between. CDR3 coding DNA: TGTGCCAGTAGTATAGAGAGGGATAGCAATCAGCCCCAGCATTTT. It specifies CASSIERDSNQPQHF.

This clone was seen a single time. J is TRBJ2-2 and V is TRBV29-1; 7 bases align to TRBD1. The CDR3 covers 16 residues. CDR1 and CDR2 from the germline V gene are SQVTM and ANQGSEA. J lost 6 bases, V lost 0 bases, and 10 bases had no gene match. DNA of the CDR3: TGCAGCGTTGAAGACCCCCTAAGGGGGCGGGCCGGGGAGCTGTTTTTT. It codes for CSVEDPLRGRAGELFF.

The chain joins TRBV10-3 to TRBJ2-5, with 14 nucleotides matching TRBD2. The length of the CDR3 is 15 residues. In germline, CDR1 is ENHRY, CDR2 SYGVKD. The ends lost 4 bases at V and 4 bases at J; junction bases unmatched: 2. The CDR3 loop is CAISGTSGGRETQYF. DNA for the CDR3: TGTGCCATCAGTGGGACTAGCGGGGGGCGAGAGACCCAGTACTTC.

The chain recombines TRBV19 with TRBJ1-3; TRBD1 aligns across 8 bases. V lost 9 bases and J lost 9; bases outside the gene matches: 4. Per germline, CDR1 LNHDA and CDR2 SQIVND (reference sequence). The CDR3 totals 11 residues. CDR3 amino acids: CARTGAGTIYF. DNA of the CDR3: TGTGCCAGGACAGGGGCGGGCACCATATATTTT.

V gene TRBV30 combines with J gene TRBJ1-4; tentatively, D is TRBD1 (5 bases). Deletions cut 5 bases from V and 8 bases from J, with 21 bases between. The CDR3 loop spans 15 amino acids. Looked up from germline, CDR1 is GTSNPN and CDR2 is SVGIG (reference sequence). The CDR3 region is CAWARGLGRAEKLFF. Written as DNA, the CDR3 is TGTGCCTGGGCTAGGGGCCTCGGCAGGGCCGAAAAACTGTTTTTT.

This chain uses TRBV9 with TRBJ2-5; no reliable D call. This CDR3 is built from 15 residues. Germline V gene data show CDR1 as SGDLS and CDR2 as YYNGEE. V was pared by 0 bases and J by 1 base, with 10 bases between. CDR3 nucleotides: TGTGCCAGCAGCGTAGATGGCACTACCCAAGAGACCCAGTACTTC. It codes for CASSVDGTTQETQYF.

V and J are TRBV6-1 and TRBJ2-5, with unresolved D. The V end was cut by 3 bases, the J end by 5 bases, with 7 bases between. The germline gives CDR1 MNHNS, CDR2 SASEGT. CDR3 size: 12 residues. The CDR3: CASSELRETQYF. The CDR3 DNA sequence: TGTGCCAGCAGTGAGCTCCGGGAGACCCAGTACTTC.

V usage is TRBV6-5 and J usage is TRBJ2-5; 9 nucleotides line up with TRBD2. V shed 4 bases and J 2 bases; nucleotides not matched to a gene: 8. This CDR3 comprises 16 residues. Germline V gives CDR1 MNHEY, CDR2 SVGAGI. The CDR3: CASSSPPAGGQETQYF. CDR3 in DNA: TGTGCCAGCAGTTCTCCCCCAGCGGGGGGACAAGAGACCCAGTACTTC.

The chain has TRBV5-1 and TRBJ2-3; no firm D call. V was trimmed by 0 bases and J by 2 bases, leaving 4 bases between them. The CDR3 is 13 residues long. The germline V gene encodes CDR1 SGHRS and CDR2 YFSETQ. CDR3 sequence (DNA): TGCGCCAGCAGCTTGGGCTACACAGATACGCAGTATTTT. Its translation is CASSLGYTDTQYF.